One sample yielded the 26 T cell receptor beta chains listed below, sequenced in a study of glioma-infiltrating T cells after dendritic cell vaccination. Documented time point: after dendritic cell vaccination, including at tumor progression/relapse. TCRdb's copy holds only in-frame clones and misses some; the assay was immunoSEQ multiplex PCR. The data hold tens of thousands of clones, with roughly 84% observed a single time. The sequences come from blood, collected after dendritic cell vaccination. Source of these receptors: a human donor with glioblastoma.

The rearrangement links TRBV6-1 to TRBJ1-2; perhaps TRBD1 as D (6 bases). Deletions cut 6 bases from V and 6 bases from J, with 14 bases between. Germline CDR1 and CDR2: MNHNS and SASEGT. This CDR3 has 13 residues. CDR3 loop: CASSLRAGDGYTF. In nucleotides, the CDR3 is TGTGCCAGCAGCCTGCGCGCAGGGGATGGCTACACCTTC.

This clone came up a few times. This sequence joins TRBV7-9 and TRBJ2-1; D unresolved. This CDR3 comprises 15 residues. The V and J ends lost 1 base and 7 bases respectively, with 14 bases between them. Looked up from germline, CDR1 is SEHNR and CDR2 is FQNEAQ (reference sequence). The CDR3 is CASSLGRPGRNEQFF. The CDR3 bases are TGTGCCAGCAGCTTAGGACGGCCGGGTCGAAATGAGCAGTTCTTC.

V and J are TRBV6-5 and TRBJ1-1; D is uncertain. V lost 6 bases and J 10 bases, leaving 24 bases between the germline ends. Germline values: CDR1 MNHEY, CDR2 SVGAGI. This CDR3 is built from 15 residues. The CDR3 is CASSQDLGRAGGAFF. The CDR3 coding sequence is TGTGCCAGCAGCCAGGACCTCGGACGGGCCGGAGGAGCTTTCTTT.

The V gene is TRBV6-6, the J gene TRBJ1-5; 8 bases agree with TRBD1. The junction had 4 bases not matched to a gene; V was cut back by 4 bases and J by 2 bases. Germline V lookup: CDR1 MNHNY, CDR2 SVGAGI (reference sequence). The CDR3 has 15 amino acids. The DNA of the CDR3 is TGTGCCAGCAGTTCCGGACAGGGTGGCAATCAGCCCCAGCATTTT. Translated: CASSSGQGGNQPQHF.

The V call is TRBV5-4, the J call TRBJ2-3, with D possibly TRBD1 on 5 matching bases. V lost 6 bases and J 4 bases, leaving 18 bases between the germline ends. Germline loops: CDR1 SGHNT, CDR2 YYREEE (reference sequence). CDR3 length equals 15 residues. The CDR3 nucleotides read TGTGCCAGCAACCCGGGCAGGGAAAGGGCAGATACGCAGTATTTT. Protein product: CASNPGRERADTQYF.

This chain links TRBV18 with TRBJ1-5; TRBD1 aligns across 9 bases. Germline loops: CDR1 KGHSH, CDR2 LQKENI. The CDR3 length is 16 residues. V dropped 5 bases and J dropped 0; count of bases not matched to a gene: 5. The CDR3 nucleotides read TGTGCCAGCTCATCACAGGGGGCGCGTAGCAATCAGCCCCAGCATTTT. As protein: CASSSQGARSNQPQHF.

This clone was picked up a small number of times. This chain uses TRBV4-1 with TRBJ2-1, with 9 bases fitting TRBD1. CDR3 length: 17 residues. V lost 0 bases to trimming and J lost 9 bases; unmatched junction nucleotides: 12. The germline V gene has CDR1 MGHRA and CDR2 YSYEKL. CDR3 amino acids: CASSQDTGGGLRREQFF. CDR3 sequence (DNA): TGCGCCAGCAGCCAAGACACAGGGGGCGGTTTAAGACGTGAGCAGTTCTTC.

The chain uses TRBV21-1 and TRBJ1-5; the table's D call of TRBD1 was not tested on the DNA. TRBV21-1 is a pseudogene. The CDR3 runs 17 residues. The chain's CDR3 is CASSVQGCRVSNQPQHF. In nucleotides, the CDR3 is TGTGCCAGCAGCGTACAGGGATGTAGGGTTAGCAATCAGCCCCAGCATTTT.

This chain uses TRBV7-9 with TRBJ2-5; perhaps TRBD1 as D (5 bases). The CDR3 consists of 16 residues. CDR1 and CDR2 from the germline V gene are SEHNR and FQNEAQ (reference sequence). Trimming took 1 base from V and 4 from J, leaving 16 bases between them. The CDR3 reads CASSLEGVEITETQYF. CDR3 DNA: TGTGCCAGCAGCTTAGAAGGGGTGGAGATTACAGAGACCCAGTACTTC.

The chain couples TRBV18 to TRBJ2-5; D is possibly TRBD1 (6 bases). Germline values: CDR1 KGHSH, CDR2 LQKENI. Trimming took off 2 bases at V and 4 bases at J, with 14 bases between the two ends. The CDR3 is 15 amino acids. The CDR3 is CASSPSPGAGETQYF. CDR3 DNA sequence: TGTGCCAGCTCACCATCCCCAGGGGCTGGAGAGACCCAGTACTTC. The full variable domain, in which reference TRBV18 and TRBJ2-5 provide the parts outside the CDR3, is NAGVMQNPRHLVRRRGQEARLRCSPMKGHSHVYWYRQLPEEGLKFMVYLQKENIIDESGMPKERFSAEFPKEGPSILRIQQVVRGDSAAYFCASSPSPGAGETQYFGPGTRLLVL.

This sequence joins TRBV5-1 and TRBJ1-1; D remains unclear. The V end lost 3 bases, the J end lost 4 bases, and 13 bases lay between the germline ends. Germline V gives CDR1 SGHRS, CDR2 YFSETQ. The CDR3 is 14 amino acids. The CDR3 reads CASSWEGRGTEAFF. CDR3 DNA: TGCGCCAGCAGCTGGGAAGGGCGGGGCACTGAAGCTTTCTTT.

The sample holds one count of this clone. The J gene is TRBJ1-2, the V gene TRBV4-1; D gene unclear. Germline V gives CDR1 MGHRA, CDR2 YSYEKL. Trimming shortened V by 0 bases and J by 3 bases, and 11 bases separated the two germline ends. The CDR3 extends over 15 amino acids. As DNA, the CDR3 is TGCGCCAGCAGCCAAGATCCTGGGCTGGACTATGGCTACACCTTC. This gives the protein CASSQDPGLDYGYTF.

The chain uses TRBV5-8 and TRBJ1-3; D not certain. The CDR3 length is 16 residues. Germline-derived CDR1 and CDR2 are SGHTS and YDEGEE. Between the trimmed V and J ends, which lost 4 bases and 4 bases, there was a span of 18 bases. The CDR3 loop is CASSRGLHRAGNTIYF. The CDR3 DNA is TGTGCCAGCAGCCGAGGACTCCACCGGGCCGGAAACACCATATATTTT.

J is TRBJ1-3 and V is TRBV7-6; D gene uncertain. The V and J ends lost 0 bases and 2 bases respectively, with 8 bases between them. The CDR3 spans 15 residues. The germline V gene has CDR1 SGHVS and CDR2 FNYEAQ. The CDR3 loop reads CASSLAVGPGNTIYF. The CDR3 nucleotides read TGTGCCAGCAGCTTAGCGGTGGGCCCTGGAAACACCATATATTTT.

This clone appeared once. This sequence joins TRBV18 and TRBJ2-7, with no clear D. V was pared by 2 bases and J by 4 bases, with 6 bases between. The germline V gene has CDR1 KGHSH and CDR2 LQKENI. The CDR3 has 12 amino acids. Written as DNA, the CDR3 is TGTGCCAGCTCACCAGTATTATACGAGCAGTACTTC. This sequence encodes CASSPVLYEQYF.

V usage is TRBV2 and J usage is TRBJ2-1; 9 nucleotides match TRBD2. This CDR3 is 15 amino acids long. The junction had 6 bases not matched to a gene; V was cut back by 7 bases and J by 2 bases. CDR1 SNHLY and CDR2 FYNNEI come from the germline V gene. The CDR3 loop reads CASTREREAYNEQFF. The CDR3 DNA sequence: TGTGCCAGCACCCGAGAGCGGGAGGCCTACAATGAGCAGTTCTTC.

This chain uses TRBV18 with TRBJ1-2; weak D call: TRBD1 (6 bases). Trimming removed 9 bases at V and 8 bases at J, with 34 bases between. Germline CDR1 reads KGHSH; CDR2 reads LQKENI. The CDR3 sequence is 18 residues long. The CDR3 coding sequence is TGTGCCAGTTCCCCCCGGCCCGAACAGGGAGACGGTCACGGAGGCTACACCTTC. Amino acids: CASSPRPEQGDGHGGYTF.

As to this clone: Its ends do not fully match the called genes, so a read error is possible. The V call is TRBV6-6, the J call TRBJ2-7; D perhaps matches TRBD2 (5 bases). CDR3 length: 14 amino acids. The germline V gene encodes CDR1 MNHNY and CDR2 SVGAGI (reference sequence). CDR3 loop: CASTKGGEPYKQYF. The CDR3 region has the DNA TGTGCCAGCACTAAAGGAGGAGAGCCCTACAAGCAGTACTTC.

The genes are TRBV6-5 and TRBJ1-1; perhaps TRBD1 as D (5 bases). CDR3 size: 14 residues. Germline CDR1 and CDR2: MNHEY and SVGAGI. V was clipped by 3 bases and J by 4 bases, with 12 bases between them. The CDR3 protein is CASSYGGVSTEAFF. The CDR3 nucleotides read TGTGCCAGCAGTTATGGAGGGGTGAGCACTGAAGCTTTCTTT.

The chain employs TRBV6-5 and TRBJ1-4; TRBD1 might be the D (5 bases). Trimming stripped 5 bases from V and 7 bases from J, with 14 bases between. CDR1 is MNHEY and CDR2 is SVGAGI in the germline V gene. CDR3 length: 14 amino acids. The DNA for the CDR3 is TGTGCCAGCAGTAACCAGGGCGTAGGTGAAAAACTGTTTTTT. Translating it yields CASSNQGVGEKLFF.

The rearrangement links TRBV20-1 to TRBJ2-7, with TRBD2 matching over 7 bases. There are 11 residues in the CDR3. CDR1 and CDR2 (germline): DFQATT, SNEGSKA (reference sequence). J was trimmed by 3 bases and V by 5 bases; bases with no gene match: 1. The CDR3 DNA is TGCAGTGCTTGGACTAGCTACGAGCAGTACTTC. Amino acid sequence: CSAWTSYEQYF.

This chain joins TRBV7-2 and TRBJ2-7; maybe TRBD1 (5 bases). Trimming removed 1 base at V and 3 bases at J, with 19 bases between. The CDR3 spans 17 residues. CDR1 and CDR2 (germline): SGHTA, FQGNSA. The CDR3 loop reads CASSLVQGPVVGYEQYF. DNA of the CDR3: TGTGCCAGCAGCTTAGTCCAGGGTCCAGTTGTGGGCTACGAGCAGTACTTC.

The chain uses TRBV4-3 and TRBJ2-7; 13 bases fit TRBD2. Germline trimming cut 4 bases from V and 1 base from J; bases unmatched to any gene: 1. This CDR3 is built from 15 residues. Germline assignment: CDR1 LGHNA and CDR2 YSLEER. The CDR3 loop is CASSPGLAGSYEQYF. The CDR3 coding sequence is TGCGCCAGCAGCCCGGGACTAGCGGGATCCTACGAGCAGTACTTC.

In its sample, this clone was seen once. The chain couples TRBV4-2 to TRBJ2-4, with 11 bases lining up with TRBD2. There are 16 residues in the CDR3. Unmatched junction bases numbered 4, after V lost 1 base and J lost 5 bases. Germline V lookup: CDR1 LGHNA, CDR2 YNFKEQ. CDR3 region: CASSQGVAGGQNIQYF. In nucleotides, the CDR3 is TGTGCCAGCAGCCAAGGGGTAGCGGGGGGGCAAAACATTCAGTACTTC.

This clone was seen only once. The V and J genes are TRBV7-2 and TRBJ1-3; D may be TRBD1 (5 bases). V was pared by 1 base and J by 0 bases, with 10 bases between. The CDR3 loop spans 16 amino acids. The V gene's germline CDR1 is SGHTA and CDR2 FQGNSA. CDR3 protein: CASSLVRGSSGNTIYF. CDR3 nucleotides: TGTGCCAGCAGCTTAGTTAGGGGCAGCTCTGGAAACACCATATATTTT.

This sequence joins TRBV5-1 and TRBJ1-6; D gene ambiguous. The CDR3 loop spans 18 amino acids. Germline V gene data show CDR1 as SGHRS and CDR2 as YFSETQ. The V gene lost 4 bases and the J gene lost 3 bases, with 20 bases spanning the gap. This CDR3 reads CASSANPVGTDYNSPLHF. The DNA of the CDR3 is TGCGCCAGCAGCGCCAACCCGGTGGGCACCGACTATAATTCACCCCTCCACTTT.